This passage covers 24 T cell receptor beta chains from one sample sequenced in a study of PD-1 blockade in classical Hodgkin lymphoma. Time point of the sample: cycle 4 day 1 (C4D1), after less than 7 weeks of nivolumab. Each patient relapsed following autologous stem cell transplantation, and prior brentuximab vedotin exposure differed. Thawed PBMCs yielded CD4+ T cells through magnetic negative selection. Libraries were prepared by immunoSEQ multiplex PCR; TCRdb keeps only in-frame clonotypes and omits some of them. The table shows fewer than 30,000 clones, with around 79% occurring only once. The specimen was CD4+ T cells from blood, collected before the fourth cycle of nivolumab. The origin of the receptors is a human donor with classical Hodgkin lymphoma.

The chain employs TRBV5-1 and TRBJ2-3; D remains unclear. V lost 1 base to trimming and J lost 0 bases, with 6 bases between them. This CDR3 is 14 amino acids long. Per the germline V gene, CDR1 is SGHRS and CDR2 is YFSETQ. This CDR3 is CASSLWGSTDTQYF. In DNA form, the CDR3 reads TGCGCCAGCAGCTTGTGGGGTAGCACAGATACGCAGTATTTT.

The chain couples TRBV7-6 to TRBJ1-6; D not resolved. The germline V gene has CDR1 SGHVS and CDR2 FNYEAQ. Trimming took off 3 bases at V and 7 bases at J, with 7 bases between the two ends. The CDR3 sequence is 13 residues long. CDR3 bases: TGTGCCAGCAGCTTTACCGAAAATTCACCCCTCCACTTT. Its translation: CASSFTENSPLHF.

This rearrangement joins TRBV19 to TRBJ1-1; 9 positions match TRBD1. Germline lookup yields CDR1 LNHDA and CDR2 SQIVND (reference sequence). V trimming: 4 bases; J trimming: 4 bases; junction bases outside the gene matches: 7. The CDR3 totals 15 residues. The CDR3 bases are TGTGCCAGTAGTACTCACAGGGGGCTTTTCACTGAAGCTTTCTTT. Residues: CASSTHRGLFTEAFF. Supplemented by reference TRBV19 and TRBJ1-1, the full variable domain reads DGGITQSPKYLFRKEGQNVTLSCEQNLNHDAMYWYRQDPGQGLRLIYYSQIVNDFQKGDIAEGYSVSREKKESFPLTVTSAQKNPTAFYLCASSTHRGLFTEAFFGQGTRLTVV.

The chain couples TRBV6-6 to TRBJ2-3; tentatively, D is TRBD1 or TRBD2 (6 bases each). CDR1 is MNHNY, CDR2 SVGAGI, per germline (reference sequence). The length of the CDR3 is 16 residues. Trimming removed 10 bases at V and 0 bases at J, with 20 bases between. The CDR3 nucleotides are TGTGCCACCTCCGGGGAGGACAGAATCAGCACAGATACGCAGTATTTT. Protein: CATSGEDRISTDTQYF.

The chain recombines TRBV9 with TRBJ2-7; a weak D match, TRBD1 (6 bases). The CDR3 covers 15 residues. V was trimmed by 2 bases and J by 1 base, leaving 13 bases between them. Germline V gives CDR1 SGDLS, CDR2 YYNGEE. CDR3 nucleotide sequence: TGTGCCAGCAGCGTTCTCTGGGACACTTCCTACGAGCAGTACTTC. It is translated as CASSVLWDTSYEQYF.

V and J are TRBV5-1 and TRBJ2-1; TRBD2 agrees at 13 bases. This CDR3 region has 17 residues. From germline, CDR1 is SGHRS and CDR2 YFSETQ. J lost 0 bases, V lost 4 bases, and 4 bases had no gene match. The CDR3: CASSALAGGHSYNEQFF. The CDR3 DNA is TGCGCCAGCAGCGCACTAGCGGGGGGGCACTCCTACAATGAGCAGTTCTTC.

The rearrangement joins TRBV19 to TRBJ2-7; 11 bases map to TRBD2. The ends lost 6 bases at V and 0 bases at J; junction bases unmatched: 7. CDR3 length: 16 residues. CDR1 is LNHDA, CDR2 SQIVND, per germline (reference sequence). The CDR3 DNA follows: TGTGCCAGTAGCCGCGGGACTAGCGGTACCTCCTACGAGCAGTACTTC. It specifies CASSRGTSGTSYEQYF.

This clone was counted between two and nine times. The V call is TRBV10-3, the J call TRBJ2-7; tentative D call: TRBD1 (5 bases). V was clipped by 0 bases and J by 5 bases, with 11 bases between them. Germline lookup yields CDR1 ENHRY and CDR2 SYGVKD. The CDR3 runs 14 residues. Here the CDR3 DNA reads TGTGCCATCAGTGAGTCGAAGGGGCCGCACGAGCAGTACTTC. This gives the protein CAISESKGPHEQYF.

The count of this clone is one. This chain joins TRBV30 and TRBJ2-1, with D perhaps matching TRBD1 or TRBD2 (5 bases each). Germline values: CDR1 GTSNPN, CDR2 SVGIG (reference sequence). V dropped 8 bases and J dropped 5 bases, with 16 bases sitting between them. The CDR3 is 13 amino acids. DNA of the CDR3: TGTGCCGGAATGGGACGCCGGAACAATGAGCAGTTCTTC. Its protein is CAGMGRRNNEQFF.

J is TRBJ2-7 and V is TRBV6-1; no reliable D call. This CDR3 region has 11 residues. CDR1 MNHNS and CDR2 SASEGT come from the germline V gene. Trimming took 2 bases from V and 3 from J, leaving 2 bases between them. The CDR3 spells CASSENYEQYF. The DNA for the CDR3 is TGTGCCAGCAGTGAAAACTACGAGCAGTACTTC.

V gene TRBV19 combines with J gene TRBJ2-5; 8 positions match TRBD2. J lost 2 bases, V lost 1 base, and 6 bases had no gene match. From germline, CDR1 is LNHDA and CDR2 SQIVND (reference sequence). The CDR3 loop spans 16 amino acids. Here the CDR3 reads CASSIAASGGQETQYF. CDR3 nucleotides: TGTGCCAGTAGTATAGCGGCAAGCGGGGGTCAAGAGACCCAGTACTTC. The entire variable domain, with the rest obtained from reference TRBV19 and TRBJ2-5, is as follows: DGGITQSPKYLFRKEGQNVTLSCEQNLNHDAMYWYRQDPGQGLRLIYYSQIVNDFQKGDIAEGYSVSREKKESFPLTVTSAQKNPTAFYLCASSIAASGGQETQYFGPGTRLLVL.

The V call is TRBV2, the J call TRBJ2-7; D not resolved. Germline V gives CDR1 SNHLY, CDR2 FYNNEI. The CDR3 spans 13 residues. Trimming removed 7 bases from V and 0 bases from J, with 10 bases in between. CDR3 sequence: CASMGTLSYEQYF. CDR3 in DNA: TGTGCCAGCATGGGAACTCTCTCCTACGAGCAGTACTTC.

This clone came up once. The V and J genes are TRBV19 and TRBJ2-2, with 10 nucleotides matching TRBD2. The CDR3 covers 17 residues. Germline CDR1 is LNHDA and CDR2 is SQIVND (reference sequence). V lost 5 bases and J lost 5; bases outside the gene matches: 11. CDR3 nucleotide sequence: TGTGCCAGTAGTCCCCGTGTGATAGCGGGAGGAACCGGGGAGCTGTTTTTT. Amino acids: CASSPRVIAGGTGELFF. The full variable domain, completed using reference TRBV19 and TRBJ2-2, is DGGITQSPKYLFRKEGQNVTLSCEQNLNHDAMYWYRQDPGQGLRLIYYSQIVNDFQKGDIAEGYSVSREKKESFPLTVTSAQKNPTAFYLCASSPRVIAGGTGELFFGEGSRLTVL.

The sample holds one count of this clone. The gene calls are TRBV2 and TRBJ1-4, with no clear D. The germline gives CDR1 SNHLY, CDR2 FYNNEI. This CDR3 contains 13 residues. V gave up 5 bases and J gave up 8 bases, with 12 bases separating them. The CDR3 nucleotides are TGTGCCAGCAGTTTCCCAGGAGAGGAAAAACTGTTTTTT. Translated, it gives CASSFPGEEKLFF.

The chain is built from TRBV28 and TRBJ1-2; 8 nucleotides agree with TRBD1. With V trimmed by 6 bases and J by 2 bases, 5 bases remained unmatched. Germline values: CDR1 MDHEN, CDR2 SYDVKM. This CDR3 has 14 residues. DNA for the CDR3: TGTGCCAGCAGCTGGACAGGGAGGAACTATGGCTACACCTTC. It encodes CASSWTGRNYGYTF.

This chain uses TRBV9 with TRBJ1-5; D is uncertain. This CDR3 spans 15 amino acids. The V gene's germline CDR1 is SGDLS and CDR2 YYNGEE. V was trimmed by 0 bases and J by 5 bases, leaving 12 bases between them. The CDR3, as DNA: TGTGCCAGCAGCGTAGGGGTTCGAGTGGATCAGCCCCAGCATTTT. Translation gives CASSVGVRVDQPQHF.

The rearrangement links TRBV10-3 to TRBJ2-3, with 7 bases aligning to TRBD2. CDR1 and CDR2 from the germline V gene are ENHRY and SYGVKD. This CDR3 has 14 residues. The trim removed 6 bases at V and 1 base at J, leaving 4 bases unmatched. In DNA, the CDR3 is TGTGCCATCAGGGAGGGAGGGGGCACAGATACGCAGTATTTT. Protein: CAIREGGGTDTQYF.

The chain carries TRBV12-5 and TRBJ2-7; 10 positions agree with TRBD1. Germline assignment: CDR1 LGHNT and CDR2 FRNRAP. CDR3 length equals 11 residues. The DNA for the CDR3 is TGTAGGACAGGGGGTAACTACGAGCAGTACTTC. Translating gives CRTGGNYEQYF.

The chain links TRBV7-8 to TRBJ1-6, with D unclear. CDR1 is SGHVS and CDR2 is FQNEAQ in the germline V gene. This CDR3 comprises 16 residues. Between the trimmed V and J ends, which lost 3 bases and 5 bases, there was a span of 14 bases. The CDR3 sequence is CASSLGPGGNNSPLHF. The CDR3 coding sequence is TGTGCCAGCAGCTTGGGCCCCGGAGGGAATAATTCACCCCTCCACTTT.

The genes are TRBV2 and TRBJ2-3, with 9 nucleotides matching TRBD2. V lost 7 bases to trimming and J lost 9 bases; unmatched junction nucleotides: 5. In germline, CDR1 is SNHLY, CDR2 FYNNEI. CDR3 length: 12 residues. CDR3 bases: TGTGCCAGCAAGGGTAGCGGGAGAACGCAGTATTTT. Translated, it gives CASKGSGRTQYF.

This chain uses TRBV4-2 with TRBJ2-1; 11 positions agree with TRBD2. The CDR3 loop spans 16 amino acids. Trimming took 3 bases from V and 4 from J; bases not matched to a gene: 5. The germline CDR1 and CDR2 sequences are LGHNA and YNFKEQ. The CDR3 region is CASSQTGLAVYNEQFF. CDR3 DNA sequence: TGTGCCAGCAGCCAGACGGGACTAGCGGTTTACAATGAGCAGTTCTTC.

V is TRBV2 and J is TRBJ2-5; D remains ambiguous. The CDR3 has 11 residues. Germline V gene data show CDR1 as SNHLY and CDR2 as FYNNEI. The germline V and J ends were trimmed by 4 bases and 5 bases, with 5 bases remaining between them. CDR3 loop: CASSATETQYF. DNA of the CDR3: TGTGCCAGCAGTGCGACCGAGACCCAGTACTTC.

The table lists this clone with a few counts. The genes are TRBV6-4 and TRBJ1-1, with D possibly matching TRBD1 (6 bases). Germline assignment: CDR1 MRHNA and CDR2 SNTAGT. Trimming left V 8 bases short and J 7 bases short, with 20 bases between. The CDR3 totals 14 residues. CDR3 protein: CASRDTSVGSEAFF. As DNA, the CDR3 is TGTGCCAGCCGGGACACCTCTGTAGGGAGTGAAGCTTTCTTT.

V gene TRBV27 combines with J gene TRBJ2-3; D possibly corresponds to TRBD1 (5 bases). Trimming removed 6 bases at V and 3 bases at J, with 10 bases between. The CDR3 consists of 13 residues. CDR1 MNHEY and CDR2 SMNVEV come from the germline V gene (reference sequence). This CDR3 is CASRPTDTDTQYF. The CDR3 coding sequence is TGTGCCAGCAGACCGACAGATACAGATACGCAGTATTTT.